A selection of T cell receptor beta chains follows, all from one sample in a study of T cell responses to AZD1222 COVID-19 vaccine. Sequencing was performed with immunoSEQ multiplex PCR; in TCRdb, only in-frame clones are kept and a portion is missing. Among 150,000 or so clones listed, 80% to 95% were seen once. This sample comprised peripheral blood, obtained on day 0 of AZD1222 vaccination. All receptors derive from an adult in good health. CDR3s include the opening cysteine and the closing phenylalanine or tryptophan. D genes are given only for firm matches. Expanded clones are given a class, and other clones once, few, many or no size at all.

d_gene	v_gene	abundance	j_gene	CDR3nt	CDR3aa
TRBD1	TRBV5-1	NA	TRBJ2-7	TGCGCCAGCAGCCGAGAAGGACAGGGGAGAAACGAGCAGTACTTC	CASSREGQGRNEQYF
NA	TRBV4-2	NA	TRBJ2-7	TGTGCCAGCAGCCAAGCACGGAGCTCCTACGAGCAGTACTTC	CASSQARSSYEQYF
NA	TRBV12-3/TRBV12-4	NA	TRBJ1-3	TGTGCCAGCAGTTTTTCCGGGGGAAACACCATATATTTT	CASSFSGGNTIYF
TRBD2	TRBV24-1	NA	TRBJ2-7	TGTGCCACCAGTGATCCCCGGGCTAGCGGGAGGCCGCGCCTTCAGTACTTC	CATSDPRASGRPRLQYF
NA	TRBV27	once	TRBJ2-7	TGTGCCAGCAGTTTTGGGCAGGGTTCCTACGAGCAGTACTTC	CASSFGQGSYEQYF
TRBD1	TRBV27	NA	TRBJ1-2	TGTGCCAGCAGTTTCTACAGGGGGCACTTCTATGGCTACACCTTC	CASSFYRGHFYGYTF
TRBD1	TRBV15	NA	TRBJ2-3	TGTGCCACCAGCAGAGCCCCCCCGGGACAGCTTACAGATACGCAGTATTTT	CATSRAPPGQLTDTQYF
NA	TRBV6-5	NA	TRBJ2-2	TGTGCCAGCAGTTACACGGGGGACACCGGGGAGCTGTTTTTT	CASSYTGDTGELFF
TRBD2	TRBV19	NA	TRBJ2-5	TGTGCCAGTAGCGATAGGAGGGGACTAGCGGGAGCAGAGACCCAGTACTTC	CASSDRRGLAGAETQYF
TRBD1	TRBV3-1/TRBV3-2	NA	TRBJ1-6	TGTGCCAGCAGCCAAACAGGGGTTTCACCCCTCCACTTT	CASSQTGVSPLHF
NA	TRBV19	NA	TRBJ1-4	TGTGCCAGTAGTACCTGGGAGAGGAATGAAAAACTGTTTTTT	CASSTWERNEKLFF
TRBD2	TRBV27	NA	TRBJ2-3	TGTGCCAGCAGTTGGGGACTAGATGTCCCAGATACGCAGTATTTT	CASSWGLDVPDTQYF
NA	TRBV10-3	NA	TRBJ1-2	TGTGCCATCAGTAGGGACGTTACTAACTATGGCTACACCTTC	CAISRDVTNYGYTF
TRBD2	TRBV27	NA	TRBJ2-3	TGTGCCAGCAGTCCACAATCAGGACTAGCGGGGGAATATAGCACAGATACGCAGTATTTT	CASSPQSGLAGEYSTDTQYF
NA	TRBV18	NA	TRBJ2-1	TGTGCCAGCTCACCACCTCCCATGGGGACAGAGCAGTTCTTC	CASSPPPMGTEQFF
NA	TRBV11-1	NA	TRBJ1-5	TGTGCCAGCAGCTTAGAAGGAGGCAGCAATCAGCCCCAGCATTTT	CASSLEGGSNQPQHF
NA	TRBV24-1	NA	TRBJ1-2	TGTGCCACCCGAGACAGTAACTATGGCTACACCTTC	CATRDSNYGYTF
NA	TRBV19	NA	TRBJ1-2	TGTGCCAGTAGAGGGGAGATTGTGCCTAACTATGGCTACACCTTC	CASRGEIVPNYGYTF
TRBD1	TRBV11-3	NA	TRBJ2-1	TGTGCCAGCAGCTTAGGAGGCAGGGGGCCCTCCATTGAGCAGTTCTTC	CASSLGGRGPSIEQFF
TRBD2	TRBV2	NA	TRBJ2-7	TGTGCCAGCAGGGGGACTAGCGGGAGCTACGAGCAGTACTTC	CASRGTSGSYEQYF
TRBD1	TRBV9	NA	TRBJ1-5	TGTGCCAGCAGCCAAGATGGGACAGGATTCAATCAGCCCCAGCATTTT	CASSQDGTGFNQPQHF
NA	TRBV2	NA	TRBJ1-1	TGTGCCAGCAGCTCCCGGGACCAGGGGACTGAAGCTTTCTTT	CASSSRDQGTEAFF
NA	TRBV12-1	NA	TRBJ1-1	TGTGCCAGCAGCTTTGGATCTACAGGGGGAACTGAAGCTTTCTTT	CASSFGSTGGTEAFF
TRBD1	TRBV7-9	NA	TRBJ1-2	TGTGCCAGCAGCTCCGACAGGGGTGGCTACACCTTC	CASSSDRGGYTF
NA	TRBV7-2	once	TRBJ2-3	TGTGCCAGCAGCCCAGGGACTAGCACAGATACGCAGTATTTT	CASSPGTSTDTQYF
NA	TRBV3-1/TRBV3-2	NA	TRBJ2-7	TGTGCCAGCAGCCAATATGGGGGGTATAGCTCCTACGAGCAGTACTTC	CASSQYGGYSSYEQYF
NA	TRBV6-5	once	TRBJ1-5	TGTGCCAGCAGCCGGGACACCATGGGTCAGCCCCAGCATTTT	CASSRDTMGQPQHF
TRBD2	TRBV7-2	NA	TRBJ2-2	TGTGCCAGCAGCTTAGGGCTAGCGGGAACCACCGGGGAGCTGTTTTTT	CASSLGLAGTTGELFF
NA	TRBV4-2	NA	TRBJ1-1	TGTGCCAGCAGCTCACCTTTGGGGGGCGCCCGTAACACTGAAGCTTTCTTT	CASSSPLGGARNTEAFF
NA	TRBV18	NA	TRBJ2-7	TGTGCCAGCTCACCTGCGAAGGGCACGAGCTCCTACGAGCAGTACTTC	CASSPAKGTSSYEQYF
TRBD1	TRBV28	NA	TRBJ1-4	TGTGCCAGCAGTTTCGGGACAGGGTCTTACATGAAGAAACTGTTTTTT	CASSFGTGSYMKKLFF
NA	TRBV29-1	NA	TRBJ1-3	TGCAGCATCTGGGGAGGGGATGGAAACACCATATATTTT	CSIWGGDGNTIYF
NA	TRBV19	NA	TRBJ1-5	TGTGCCAGTAGTATAAGTTGGGACAATCAGCCCCAGCATTTT	CASSISWDNQPQHF
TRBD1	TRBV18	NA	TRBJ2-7	TGTGCCAGCTCGCGGGACAGGGGTCCCAACGAGCAGTACTTC	CASSRDRGPNEQYF
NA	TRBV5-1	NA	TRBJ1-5	TGCGCCAGCAGCTTGGAACGGGGGTCGAGCAATCAGCCCCAGCATTTT	CASSLERGSSNQPQHF
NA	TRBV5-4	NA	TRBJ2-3	TGTGCCAGCAGCTTGGCCCCGCAGCTACCAGATACGCAGTATTTT	CASSLAPQLPDTQYF
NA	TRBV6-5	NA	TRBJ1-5	TGTGCCAGCAGTTATTCCAGCCGGAGCAATCAGCCCCAGCATTTT	CASSYSSRSNQPQHF
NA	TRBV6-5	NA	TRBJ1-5	TGTGCCAGCAGTTCCGGGAGACAGGGCAATCAGCCCCAGCATTTT	CASSSGRQGNQPQHF
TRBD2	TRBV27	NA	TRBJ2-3	TGTGCCAGCTCCGACAGTACTAGCGGGAGATCCAATACGCAGTATTTT	CASSDSTSGRSNTQYF
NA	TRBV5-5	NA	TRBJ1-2	TGTGCCAGCAGCTTGCAGGTTAACTATGGCTACACCTTC	CASSLQVNYGYTF
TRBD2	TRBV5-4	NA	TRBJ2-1	TGTGCCAGCAGCCCCGGGACTAGCGGGGTAGGCAATGAGCAGTTCTTC	CASSPGTSGVGNEQFF
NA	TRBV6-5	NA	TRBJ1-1	TGTGCCAGCAGTCTGTTCCAGGACTTTAACACTGCAGCTTTCTTT	CASSLFQDFNTAAFF
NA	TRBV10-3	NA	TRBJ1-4	TGTGCCATCATGGGAGGGGGTTCGGATGAAAAACTGTTTTTT	CAIMGGGSDEKLFF
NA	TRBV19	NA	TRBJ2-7	TGTGCCAGTAGTATGAAGTCTTTACCCTACGAGCAGTACTTC	CASSMKSLPYEQYF